The T cell receptor delta chain under discussion was sequenced for a study of fetal and pediatric gammadelta thymocytes (dated 2022 in TCRdb). About the investigation overall: Previously published data and newly generated, unpublished data were combined in the bulk gammadelta thymocyte repertoires, which were used to strengthen a single-cell study of gammadelta thymocyte development. In total, the bulk gammadelta thymocyte repertoire set covered 10 or so subjects, made up of 7 pediatric thymus donors and 3 fetal thymus donors. To increase subject numbers and strengthen the CDR3 publicity analysis, bulk TCR repertoire data were added. Previously published data (refs 27,28) and unpublished data were combined in the bulk gammadelta thymocyte repertoires.

Based on its abundance in the sample, this clone is large (0.1 to 1%). Its recognized antigen is unknown. One base away there is no much larger clone; base qualities are not given. The sample has other DNA sequences that encode this CDR3 too. Sequenced using an Illumina MiSeq. In the paper's pipeline: To analyze publicity, the Vgamma9Vdelta2 and nonVgamma9Vdelta2 bulk CDR3 files from each subject were merged so that every subject had one combined repertoire. CDR3 publicity was given a score from 0 to 19 by checking each amino acid sequence across 9 single-cell datasets and some 11 bulk repertoires with base R and dplyr. With CATT, TCRdb called clones again from the public reads; duplicate DNA rows were later joined. The V and J calls shown here were made by TCRdb, not taken from the authors' results. This sample gives more than 650 delta-chain clones in total; about 19% of them show up just once. About 18% of the sample is in the top ten clones.

Study-wide conclusions, independent of this receptor: Compared with post-natal repertoires, fetal gammadelta thymocyte repertoires had previously been reported to be enriched for TRDV2, TRGV8 and TRGV9 usage, low N additions and public CDR3s.

From cysteine to phenylalanine, the CDR3 is 19 amino acids long. Only the CDR3 region is kept as DNA, spanning 57 bases read in frame from base 1. From a lookup of the germline V gene, CDR1 and CDR2 are TSWWSYY and QGS. V and J are trimmed by 2 bases and 0 bases, and the gene matches miss 5 bases of the junction. Fetal thymuses came from elective pregnancy terminations at 14 to 22 weeks estimated gestational age, performed for socio-psychological reasons in Singapore. All fetuses were judged structurally normal by ultrasound before termination and by gross morphological examination afterwards. Thymocytes were stained with Zombie NIR viability dye plus antibodies to CD3 (UCHT1), TCRgammadelta (11F2), TCRVgamma9 (IMMU360) and TCRVdelta2 (IMMU389). Bulk TRD and TRG CDR3 repertoires were generated separately from sorted Vgamma9Vdelta2 and nonVgamma9Vdelta2 gammadelta thymocytes of human fetal and pediatric thymuses. Thymic cell suspensions from fetal and post-natal thymuses were prepared as previously described. NonVgamma9Vdelta2 thymocytes were sorted as CD3+ gammadeltaTCR+ cells lacking the Vgamma9+Vdelta2+ phenotype. Cells were sorted on a FACS Aria III cell sorter (BD Biosciences).

The sequencing input was non-Vgamma9Vdelta2 gamma-delta T cells from the thymus. This specimen's cell subset or site label, per the study, means: CD3+gammadeltaTCR+ thymocytes not co-expressing Vgamma9 and Vdelta2. The chain was built from TRDV1 and TRDJ3, with 9 junctional bases fitting TRDD3. The receptor was isolated from a human fetus. The DNA sequence is TGTGCTCTTGGGGAATGGCTTGGGGGATACTCCTGGGACACCCGACAGATGTTTTTC. This translates into CALGEWLGGYSWDTRQMFF.